This T cell receptor beta chain was found in a study of OX40 agonist ivuxolimab in advanced cancers. Study-level information: Three dose-escalation patients had partial responses: one with hepatocellular carcinoma and two with cutaneous melanoma. The study's findings and limits: In general, CD8+ T cells held more expanded clones than CD4+ did, on average. Circulating CD4+ and CD8+ T cells showed clonal expansion by week 6 at 0.1 to 3.0 mg/kg.

As for this clone: Its specificity is unknown.

Libraries were prepared by immunoSEQ multiplex PCR; TCRdb keeps only in-frame clonotypes and omits some of them. The sample holds over 65,000 clones, 92% seen once. Autoimmune disease history or systemic immunosuppression excluded patients. The sequenced sample was CD4+ or CD8+ T cells sorted from blood, obtained in a trial of the OX40 agonist ivuxolimab. The source is an adult with an advanced solid tumor such as melanoma, head and neck, liver or kidney cancer.

CDR3 protein: CASSLQGSSMSQHF. The CDR3 nucleotides are TGTGCCAGCAGCTTACAGGGGTCGTCCATGTCCCAGCATTTT. The chain joins TRBV7-2 to TRBJ1-5; a possible D gene is TRBD1 (6 bases). The CDR3 is 14 amino acids. V lost 2 bases and J lost 11, with 16 bases in between. The germline V gene has CDR1 SGHTA and CDR2 FQGNSA.